Each of the 26 T cell receptor beta chains below was sequenced from the same sample in a study of T cell repertoires in cytomegalovirus infection. TCRdb passed the reads through MiXCR, listing each CDR3 protein once. The sample lists 700,000 to 900,000 distinct CDR3 sequences, about 28% seen once, with over 10% in the top ten. The antigens these receptors bind are not known. The sequencing used cultured CD8+ T cells from PBMCs, collected from culture after CMV antigen stimulation. The receptors come from a human donor in good health (CMV status not recorded). Some clones in this sample may be carry-over from other donors' samples.

This chain uses TRBV19 with TRBJ1-2, with TRBD1 as a possible D gene (5 bases). This CDR3 has 13 amino acids. V was clipped by 5 bases and J by 4 bases, with 11 bases between them. From germline, CDR1 is LNHDA and CDR2 SQIVND (reference sequence). The CDR3 DNA reads TGTGCCAGTAGTGTGACAGAGTTCTATGGCTACACCTTC. Translation: CASSVTEFYGYTF.

This clonotype has a handful of counts. This sequence joins TRBV27 and TRBJ2-5; D is possibly TRBD2 (6 bases). CDR3 length: 16 residues. CDR1 is MNHEY and CDR2 is SMNVEV in the germline V gene (reference sequence). V was cut by 3 bases and J by 1 base, with 15 bases left in between. CDR3 protein: CASSFKLAGLQETQYF. CDR3 in DNA: TGTGCCAGCAGTTTCAAACTAGCAGGACTCCAAGAGACCCAGTACTTC.

In its sample, this clonotype was seen a few times. The rearrangement uses TRBV12-3 or TRBV12-4 and TRBJ1-1; D ambiguous. The CDR3 consists of 14 residues. V dropped 6 bases and J dropped 3 bases, with 14 bases sitting between them. CDR3 sequence reads: CASSPTPQYTEAFF. DNA for the CDR3: TGTGCCAGCAGCCCGACCCCACAGTACACTGAAGCTTTCTTT.

V gene TRBV20-1 combines with J gene TRBJ1-2, with 10 nucleotides matching TRBD1. This CDR3 contains 14 residues. V dropped 6 bases and J dropped 4; count of bases not matched to a gene: 8. Germline values: CDR1 DFQATT, CDR2 SNEGSKA (reference sequence). The CDR3 region is CSAWTGGFGYGYTF. CDR3 sequence (DNA): TGCAGTGCCTGGACAGGGGGTTTTGGCTATGGCTACACCTTC.

The chain joins TRBV19 to TRBJ1-2, with TRBD1 matching 8 bases. CDR1 is LNHDA, CDR2 SQIVND, per germline (reference sequence). The CDR3 has 17 amino acids. After removal of 0 bases from V and 4 bases from J, the junction contained 10 bases not matched to a gene. The CDR3 here is CASSIDIRTGTLYGYTF. The CDR3, as DNA: TGTGCCAGTAGTATAGATATAAGGACAGGGACCCTCTATGGCTACACCTTC.

This clonotype was observed a handful of times. The rearrangement links TRBV11-2 to TRBJ2-1; D tentatively reads TRBD1 or TRBD2 (5 bases each). The CDR3 is 16 amino acids. CDR1 is SGHAT, CDR2 FQNNGV, per germline. The V and J ends lost 3 bases and 3 bases respectively, with 15 bases between them. The CDR3, as DNA: TGTGCCAGCAGCTTGGGACCGAACGTTGGCTACAATGAGCAGTTCTTC. This translates into CASSLGPNVGYNEQFF.

In this sample, this clonotype turned up many times. This chain joins TRBV7-8 and TRBJ2-5; TRBD1 agrees at 9 bases. There are 15 residues in the CDR3. CDR1 and CDR2 from the germline V gene are SGHVS and FQNEAQ. The junction had 9 bases not matched to a gene; V was cut back by 5 bases and J by 5 bases. In DNA, the CDR3 is TGTGCCAGCAGCCCCCCCGGGACAGGGTGGGAGACCCAGTACTTC. Protein product: CASSPPGTGWETQYF.

The V call is TRBV10-1, the J call TRBJ2-7, with 7 bases matching TRBD1. The CDR3 totals 13 residues. With V trimmed by 5 bases and J by 3 bases, 4 bases remained unmatched. Germline CDR1 and CDR2: WNHNN and SYGVQD (reference sequence). CDR3 region: CASSSGQIYEQYF. CDR3 coding DNA: TGCGCCAGCAGTTCGGGACAGATCTACGAGCAGTACTTC.

CDR3 sequence reads: CASSLRRGTGLTGANVLTF. As DNA, the CDR3 is TGTGCCAGCAGTTTGAGGCGCGGGACAGGGTTGACTGGGGCCAACGTCCTGACTTTC. This chain uses TRBV12-3 or TRBV12-4 with TRBJ2-6; 9 bases are shared with TRBD1. The CDR3 contains 19 residues. V shed 3 bases and J 2 bases; nucleotides not matched to a gene: 11.

This clonotype was detected a few times. The gene calls are TRBV6-1 and TRBJ1-2; no clear D. The CDR3 consists of 17 residues. In germline, CDR1 is MNHNS, CDR2 SASEGT. V was trimmed by 8 bases and J by 0 bases, leaving 22 bases between them. In DNA form, the CDR3 reads TGTGCCAGCGTCACTCTGGATCTTTACGAAGCTAACTATGGCTACACCTTC. It codes for CASVTLDLYEANYGYTF.

The sample holds a few counts of this clonotype. The CDR3 nucleotides read TGTGCCAGCAGCCAAGATATACTAGCGGCCTACAATGAGCAGTTCTTC. Protein product: CASSQDILAAYNEQFF. The chain joins TRBV4-2 to TRBJ2-1, with 8 nucleotides matching TRBD2. V was clipped by 0 bases and J by 2 bases; unmatched bases: 3. Germline values: CDR1 LGHNA, CDR2 YNFKEQ. This CDR3 region has 16 residues.

This clonotype has more than one count but fewer than ten. For the CDR3, the DNA is TGTGCCAGCAGCCCCAAGACAGGGGGTATGCAAGAGACCCAGTACTTC. The encoded protein is CASSPKTGGMQETQYF. V usage is TRBV7-9 and J usage is TRBJ2-5; 9 bases fit TRBD1. The trim removed 5 bases at V and 2 bases at J, leaving 9 bases unmatched. Germline V gene sequence: CDR1 SEHNR, CDR2 FQNEAQ (reference sequence). The CDR3 has 16 residues.

The chain uses TRBV11-2 and TRBJ2-3; 13 bases map to TRBD2. CDR3 length: 18 amino acids. After removal of 1 base from V and 2 bases from J, the junction contained 6 bases not matched to a gene. Germline CDR1 is SGHAT and CDR2 is FQNNGV. The CDR3 reads CASSLGTSGGFSTDTQYF. CDR3 in DNA: TGTGCCAGCAGCTTAGGGACTAGCGGGGGCTTTTCCACAGATACGCAGTATTTT.

This chain connects TRBV27 to TRBJ2-3; a weak D match, TRBD2 (6 bases). The CDR3 loop spans 16 amino acids. V was shortened by 3 bases and J by 2 bases, with 15 bases between the two germline ends. Germline V CDR1 and CDR2: MNHEY, SMNVEV (reference sequence). In DNA, the CDR3 is TGTGCCAGCAGTTTGAAGGACTACATACACACAGATACGCAGTATTTT. It encodes CASSLKDYIHTDTQYF.

This clonotype was observed at least ten times. This chain joins TRBV7-2 and TRBJ2-5, with 12 bases that match TRBD2. The CDR3 is 17 amino acids. Germline V gives CDR1 SGHTA, CDR2 FQGNSA. J gave up 4 bases and V 0 bases, and 6 bases lay outside the gene matches. CDR3 residues: CASSLALAGGRGETQYF. The CDR3 DNA follows: TGTGCCAGCAGCTTAGCCCTAGCGGGGGGGCGTGGAGAGACCCAGTACTTC.

This sequence joins TRBV11-3 and TRBJ2-1; D is possibly TRBD2 (5 bases). V was trimmed by 5 bases and J by 5 bases, leaving 19 bases between them. The CDR3 is made up of 16 amino acids. Germline loops: CDR1 SGHNT, CDR2 YENEEA. CDR3 region: CASSISLGGPNNEQFF. The DNA of the CDR3 is TGTGCCAGCAGCATATCCCTAGGCGGGCCAAACAATGAGCAGTTCTTC.

This clonotype was seen repeatedly, ten times or more. This rearrangement joins TRBV7-2 to TRBJ1-2; TRBD1 matches at 7 bases. V lost 2 bases to trimming and J lost 7 bases; unmatched junction nucleotides: 13. The CDR3 sequence is 16 residues long. CDR1 and CDR2 (germline): SGHTA, FQGNSA. CDR3: CASSLTGQLNLGGYTF. The CDR3 bases are TGTGCCAGCAGCTTAACGGGACAGTTGAATCTCGGTGGCTACACCTTC. The whole variable domain, filled in from reference TRBV7-2 and TRBJ1-2, reads GAGVSQSPSNKVTEKGKDVELRCDPISGHTALYWYRQSLGQGLEFLIYFQGNSAPDKSGLPSDRFSAERTGGSVSTLTIQRTQQEDSAVYLCASSLTGQLNLGGYTFGSGTRLTVV.

The V call is TRBV20-1, the J call TRBJ1-2; no definite D call. This CDR3 has 12 amino acids. Germline V gene data show CDR1 as DFQATT and CDR2 as SNEGSKA (reference sequence). The V gene lost 6 bases and the J gene lost 6 bases, with 14 bases spanning the gap. CDR3 in amino acids: CSAPVEVDGYTF. The CDR3 DNA follows: TGCAGTGCCCCGGTCGAGGTGGATGGCTACACCTTC.

The V gene is TRBV20-1, the J gene TRBJ1-6; perhaps TRBD1 as D (5 bases). CDR3 length: 17 residues. V was trimmed by 3 bases and J by 8 bases, leaving 23 bases between them. Germline CDR1 reads DFQATT; CDR2 reads SNEGSKA (reference sequence). The CDR3 sequence: CSARDAGWQGNDSPLHF. The DNA for the CDR3 is TGCAGTGCTAGGGATGCGGGGTGGCAGGGCAATGATTCACCCCTCCACTTT.

Only a few counts were recorded for this clonotype. The chain couples TRBV27 to TRBJ1-2, with D possibly matching TRBD1 (5 bases). V was clipped by 0 bases and J by 2 bases, with 7 bases between them. CDR3 size: 14 residues. The germline V gene has CDR1 MNHEY and CDR2 SMNVEV (reference sequence). Here the CDR3 reads CASSLSAGNYGYTF. CDR3 nucleotides: TGTGCCAGCAGTTTATCGGCAGGGAACTATGGCTACACCTTC.

This clonotype was found many times. The gene calls are TRBV28 and TRBJ1-2; D gene uncertain. V was pared by 7 bases and J by 1 base, with 7 bases between. The CDR3 is 12 residues long. The germline V gene encodes CDR1 MDHEN and CDR2 SYDVKM. In DNA form, the CDR3 reads TGTGCCAGCACCACTATTAACTATGGCTACACCTTC. Its protein is CASTTINYGYTF.

V gene TRBV6-2 or TRBV6-3 combines with J gene TRBJ2-7; TRBD2 agrees at 8 bases. V trimming: 8 bases; J trimming: 6 bases; junction bases outside the gene matches: 9. CDR1 is MNHEY, CDR2 SVGEGT, per germline. The CDR3 length is 13 residues. The DNA of the CDR3 is TGTGCCAGCGGGGCAGGAGCGGGAGCCGAGCAGTACGTC. This gives the protein CASGAGAGAEQYV.

The genes are TRBV7-8 and TRBJ2-2; no reliable D call. The germline V gene encodes CDR1 SGHVS and CDR2 FQNEAQ. The CDR3 contains 16 residues. Trimming pared 1 base from V and 4 bases from J, leaving 13 bases between. The CDR3 DNA follows: TGTGCCAGCAGCTTAGGTGTTGCGGACCCCACCGGGGAGCTGTTTTTT. This encodes CASSLGVADPTGELFF.

The CDR3 loop is CASSELGQGATYGYTF. CDR3 nucleotide sequence: TGTGCCAGCAGTGAACTGGGACAGGGGGCGACCTATGGCTACACCTTC. The chain is built from TRBV6-1 and TRBJ1-2, with TRBD1 matching over 12 bases. The CDR3 is 16 amino acids. The germline V gene has CDR1 MNHNS and CDR2 SASEGT. V dropped 2 bases and J dropped 4; count of bases not matched to a gene: 5.

This clonotype occurred a few times. This rearrangement joins TRBV9 to TRBJ2-6, with D uncertain. The CDR3 contains 15 residues. Trimming removed 2 bases from V and 1 base from J, with 7 bases in between. In germline, CDR1 is SGDLS, CDR2 YYNGEE. CDR3 amino acids: CASSVDLSGANVLTF. The CDR3 DNA sequence: TGTGCCAGCAGCGTTGATTTATCTGGGGCCAACGTCCTGACTTTC.

This clonotype was recorded at least ten times. The CDR3 nucleotides are TGTGCCAGCAGTTTAAAGGGGTCGATAGGGCTTGGCTATGGCTACACCTTC. This gives the protein CASSLKGSIGLGYGYTF. The chain joins TRBV12-3 or TRBV12-4 to TRBJ1-2; a possible D gene is TRBD1 (5 bases). V lost 2 bases to trimming and J lost 4 bases, with 20 bases between them. The CDR3 loop spans 17 amino acids.